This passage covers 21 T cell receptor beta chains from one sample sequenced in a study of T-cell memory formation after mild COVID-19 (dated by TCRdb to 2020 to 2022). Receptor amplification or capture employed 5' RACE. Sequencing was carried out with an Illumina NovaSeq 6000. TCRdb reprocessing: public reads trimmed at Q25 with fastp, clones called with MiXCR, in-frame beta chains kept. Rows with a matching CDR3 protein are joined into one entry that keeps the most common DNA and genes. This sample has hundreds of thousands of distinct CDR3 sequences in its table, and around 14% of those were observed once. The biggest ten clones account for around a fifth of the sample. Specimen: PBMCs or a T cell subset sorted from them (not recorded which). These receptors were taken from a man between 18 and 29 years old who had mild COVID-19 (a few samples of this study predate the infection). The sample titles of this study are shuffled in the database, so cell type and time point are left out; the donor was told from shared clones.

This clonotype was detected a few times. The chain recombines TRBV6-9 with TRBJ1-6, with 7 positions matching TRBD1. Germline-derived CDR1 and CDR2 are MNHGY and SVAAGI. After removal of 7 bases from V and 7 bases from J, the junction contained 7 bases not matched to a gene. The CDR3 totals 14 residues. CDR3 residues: CASTDREYNSPLHF. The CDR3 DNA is TGTGCCAGCACCGACAGGGAGTACAATTCACCCCTCCACTTT.

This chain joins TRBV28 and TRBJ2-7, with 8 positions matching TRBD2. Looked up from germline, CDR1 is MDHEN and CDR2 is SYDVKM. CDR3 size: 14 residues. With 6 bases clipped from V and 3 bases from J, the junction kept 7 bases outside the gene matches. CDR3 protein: CASSAPGGVYEQYV. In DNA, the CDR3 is TGTGCCAGCAGCGCCCCGGGGGGGGTCTACGAGCAGTACGTC.

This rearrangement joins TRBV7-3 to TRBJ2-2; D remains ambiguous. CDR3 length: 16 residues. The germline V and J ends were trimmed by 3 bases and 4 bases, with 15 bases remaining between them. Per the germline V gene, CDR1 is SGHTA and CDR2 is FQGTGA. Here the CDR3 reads CASSFNRGGGTGELFF. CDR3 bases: TGTGCCAGCAGCTTCAATCGTGGCGGCGGCACCGGGGAGCTGTTTTTT. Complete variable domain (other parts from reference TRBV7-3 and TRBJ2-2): GAGVSQTPSNKVTEKGKYVELRCDPISGHTALYWYRQSLGQGPEFLIYFQGTGAADDSGLPNDRFFAVRPEGSVSTLKIQRTERGDSAVYLCASSFNRGGGTGELFFGEGSRLTVL.

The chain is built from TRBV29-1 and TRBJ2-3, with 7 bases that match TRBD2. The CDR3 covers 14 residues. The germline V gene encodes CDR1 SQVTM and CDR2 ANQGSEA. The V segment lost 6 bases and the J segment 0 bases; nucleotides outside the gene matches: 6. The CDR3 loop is CSVASGISTDTQYF. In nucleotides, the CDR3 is TGCAGCGTAGCCAGCGGGATAAGCACAGATACGCAGTATTTT.

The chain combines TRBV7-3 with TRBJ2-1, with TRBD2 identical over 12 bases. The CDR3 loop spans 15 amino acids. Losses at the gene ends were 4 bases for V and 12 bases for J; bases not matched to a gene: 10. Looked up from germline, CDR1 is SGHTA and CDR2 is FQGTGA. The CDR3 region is CASSSSLAGGAWQFF. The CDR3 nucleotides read TGTGCCAGCAGCTCCTCACTAGCGGGGGGAGCCTGGCAGTTCTTC.

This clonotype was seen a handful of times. The CDR3, as DNA: TGCGCCAGCAGCCAAGGGAAAGGGGACAGGGTTCGACCTTTAGCCTACGAGCAGTACGTC. This codes for CASSQGKGDRVRPLAYEQYV. J is TRBJ2-7 and V is TRBV4-3; 9 bases are shared with TRBD1. V lost 1 base and J lost 2; bases outside the gene matches: 18. CDR3 length equals 20 residues. Germline CDR1 LGHNA, CDR2 YSLEER.

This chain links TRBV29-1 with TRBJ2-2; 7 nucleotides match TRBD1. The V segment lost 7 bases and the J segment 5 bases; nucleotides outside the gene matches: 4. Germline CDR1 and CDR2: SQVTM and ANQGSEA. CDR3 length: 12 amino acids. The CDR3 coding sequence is TGCAGCGGGACAGGTGGAACCGGGGAGCTGTTTTTT. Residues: CSGTGGTGELFF.

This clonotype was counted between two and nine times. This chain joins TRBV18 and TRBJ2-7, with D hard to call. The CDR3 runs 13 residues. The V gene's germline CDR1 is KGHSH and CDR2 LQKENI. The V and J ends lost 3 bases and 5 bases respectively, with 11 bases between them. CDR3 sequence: CASSPLVGNEQYF. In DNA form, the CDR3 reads TGTGCCAGCTCACCGCTGGTAGGGAACGAGCAGTACTTC.

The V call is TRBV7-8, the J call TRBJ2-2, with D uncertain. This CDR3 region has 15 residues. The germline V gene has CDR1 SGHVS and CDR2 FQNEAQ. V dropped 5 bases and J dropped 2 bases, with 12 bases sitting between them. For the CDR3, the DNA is TGTGCCAGCAGCGTATGGACGGGCAACACCGGGGAGCTGTTTTTT. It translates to CASSVWTGNTGELFF. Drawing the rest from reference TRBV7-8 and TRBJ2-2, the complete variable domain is GAGVSQSPRYKVAKRGQDVALRCDPISGHVSLFWYQQALGQGPEFLTYFQNEAQLDKSGLPSDRFFAERPEGSVSTLKIQRTQQEDSAVYLCASSVWTGNTGELFFGEGSRLTVL.

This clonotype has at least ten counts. CDR3 protein: CASSLQRGGLHEQFF. CDR3 in DNA: TGTGCCAGCAGCTTACAGCGGGGGGGCCTTCATGAGCAGTTCTTC. This sequence joins TRBV7-9 and TRBJ2-1, with 10 positions matching TRBD2. The CDR3 has 15 amino acids. Germline V CDR1 and CDR2: SEHNR, FQNEAQ (reference sequence). The V and J ends lost 2 bases and 8 bases, in that order; junction bases with no gene match: 6.

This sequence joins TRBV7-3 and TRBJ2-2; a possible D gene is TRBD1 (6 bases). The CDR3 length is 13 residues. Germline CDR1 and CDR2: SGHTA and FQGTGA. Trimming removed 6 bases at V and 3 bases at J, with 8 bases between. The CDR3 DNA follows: TGTGCCAGCAGACCAGGGGACACCGGGGAGCTGTTTTTT. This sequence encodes CASRPGDTGELFF. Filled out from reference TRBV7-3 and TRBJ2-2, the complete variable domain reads GAGVSQTPSNKVTEKGKYVELRCDPISGHTALYWYRQSLGQGPEFLIYFQGTGAADDSGLPNDRFFAVRPEGSVSTLKIQRTERGDSAVYLCASRPGDTGELFFGEGSRLTVL.

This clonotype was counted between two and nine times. CDR3 in DNA: TGTGCCAGCAGCTTCACAGGGTTTACCGGGGAGCTGTTTTTT. It yields the protein CASSFTGFTGELFF. The rearrangement joins TRBV7-6 to TRBJ2-2; D is possibly TRBD1 (6 bases). Per the germline V gene, CDR1 is SGHVS and CDR2 is FNYEAQ. With 3 bases removed from V and 5 bases from J, the gap between germline ends came to 10 bases. This CDR3 is built from 14 residues.

DNA of the CDR3: TGTGCCAGCAGCAACCGACAGGGCAGCGACGAGCAGTACGTC. It is translated as CASSNRQGSDEQYV. The V gene is TRBV28, the J gene TRBJ2-7; 7 nucleotides line up with TRBD1. The CDR3 extends over 14 amino acids. The V gene's germline CDR1 is MDHEN and CDR2 SYDVKM. J gave up 5 bases and V 6 bases, and 10 bases lay outside the gene matches.

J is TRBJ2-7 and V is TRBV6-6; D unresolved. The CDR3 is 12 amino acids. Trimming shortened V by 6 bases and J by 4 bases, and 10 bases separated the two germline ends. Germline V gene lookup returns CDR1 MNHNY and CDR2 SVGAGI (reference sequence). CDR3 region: CASSPQSYEQYV. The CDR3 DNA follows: TGTGCCAGCAGCCCTCAGTCTTACGAGCAGTACGTC.

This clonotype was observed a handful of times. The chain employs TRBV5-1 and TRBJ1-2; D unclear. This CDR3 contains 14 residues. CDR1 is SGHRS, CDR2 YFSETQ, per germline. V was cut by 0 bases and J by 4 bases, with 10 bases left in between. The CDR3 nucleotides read TGCGCCAGCAGCTTGGAGGGCAGATTCTATGGCTACACCTTC. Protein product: CASSLEGRFYGYTF.

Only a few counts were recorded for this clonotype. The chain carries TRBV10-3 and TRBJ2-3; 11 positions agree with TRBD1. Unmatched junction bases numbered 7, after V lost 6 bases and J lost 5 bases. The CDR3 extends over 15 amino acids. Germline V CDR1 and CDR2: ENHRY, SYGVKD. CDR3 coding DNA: TGTGCCATCAGAAGGACAGGGGGCGGTGGAGATACGCAGTATTTT. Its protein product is CAIRRTGGGGDTQYF.

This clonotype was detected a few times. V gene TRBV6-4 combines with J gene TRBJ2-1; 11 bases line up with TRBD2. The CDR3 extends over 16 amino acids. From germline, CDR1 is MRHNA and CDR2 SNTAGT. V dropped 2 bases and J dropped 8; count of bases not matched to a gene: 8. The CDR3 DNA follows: TGTGCCAGCAGTGACACAATTAGCGGGGGGGCATATGAGCAGTTCTTC. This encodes CASSDTISGGAYEQFF.

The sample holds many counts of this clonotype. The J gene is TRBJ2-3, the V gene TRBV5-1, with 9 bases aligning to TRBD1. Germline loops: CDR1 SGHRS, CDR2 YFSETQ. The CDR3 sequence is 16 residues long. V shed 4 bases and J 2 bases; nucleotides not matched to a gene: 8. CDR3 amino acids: CASSKGQGLVTDTQYF. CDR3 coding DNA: TGCGCCAGCAGCAAGGGACAGGGATTGGTCACAGATACGCAGTATTTT.

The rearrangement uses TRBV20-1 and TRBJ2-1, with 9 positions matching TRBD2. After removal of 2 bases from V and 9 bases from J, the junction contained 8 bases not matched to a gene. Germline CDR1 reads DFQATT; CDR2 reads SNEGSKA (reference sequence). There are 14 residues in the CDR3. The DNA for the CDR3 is TGCAGTGCTAGAATGGCGGGGGGGCCGGGTGAGCAGTTCTTC. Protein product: CSARMAGGPGEQFF.

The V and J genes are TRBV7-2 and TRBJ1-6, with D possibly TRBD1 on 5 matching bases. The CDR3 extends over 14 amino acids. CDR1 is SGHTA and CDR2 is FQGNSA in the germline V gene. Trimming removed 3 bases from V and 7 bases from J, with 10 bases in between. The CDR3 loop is CASSLSQGNSPLHF. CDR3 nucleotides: TGTGCCAGCAGCTTGAGTCAGGGAAATTCACCCCTCCACTTT.

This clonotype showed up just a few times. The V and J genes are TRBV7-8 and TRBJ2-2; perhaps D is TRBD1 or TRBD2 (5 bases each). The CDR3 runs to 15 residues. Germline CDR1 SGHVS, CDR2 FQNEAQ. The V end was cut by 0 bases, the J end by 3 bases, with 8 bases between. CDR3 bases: TGTGCCAGCAGCTTAGCCGGGGCCTACACCGGGGAGCTGTTTTTT. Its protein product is CASSLAGAYTGELFF.